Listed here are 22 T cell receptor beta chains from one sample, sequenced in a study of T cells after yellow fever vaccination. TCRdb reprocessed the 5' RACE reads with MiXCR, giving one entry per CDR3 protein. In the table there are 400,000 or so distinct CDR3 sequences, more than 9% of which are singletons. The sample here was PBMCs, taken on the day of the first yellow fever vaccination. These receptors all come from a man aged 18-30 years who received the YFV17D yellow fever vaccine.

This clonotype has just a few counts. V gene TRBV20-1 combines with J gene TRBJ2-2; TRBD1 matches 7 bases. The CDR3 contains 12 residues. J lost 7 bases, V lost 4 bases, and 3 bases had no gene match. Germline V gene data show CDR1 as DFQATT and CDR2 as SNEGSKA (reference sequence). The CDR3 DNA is TGCAGTGCTAAACAGGGGATCGGGGAGCTGTTTTTT. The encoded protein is CSAKQGIGELFF.

DNA for the CDR3: TGTGCCACCAGCGGTAGTGTGGTGGAGACCCAGTACTTC. This codes for CATSGSVVETQYF. The chain is built from TRBV24-1 and TRBJ2-5; D gene uncertain. Germline CDR1 is KGHDR and CDR2 is SFDVKD. Trimming removed 7 bases from V and 5 bases from J, with 13 bases in between. The CDR3 loop spans 13 amino acids.

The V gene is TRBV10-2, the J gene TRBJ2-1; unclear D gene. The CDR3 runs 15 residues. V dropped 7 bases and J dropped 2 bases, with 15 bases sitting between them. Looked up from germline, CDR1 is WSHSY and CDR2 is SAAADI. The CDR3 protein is CASNLKGNPYNEQFF. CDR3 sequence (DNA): TGCGCCAGCAATCTTAAGGGCAACCCCTACAATGAGCAGTTCTTC.

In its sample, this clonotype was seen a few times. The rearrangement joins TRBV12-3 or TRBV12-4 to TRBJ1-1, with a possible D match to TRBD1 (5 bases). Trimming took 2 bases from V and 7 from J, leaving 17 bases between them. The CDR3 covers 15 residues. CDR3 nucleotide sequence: TGTGCCAGCAGTTTACTGTCAATCGGGGGAATTGAAGCTTTCTTT. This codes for CASSLLSIGGIEAFF.

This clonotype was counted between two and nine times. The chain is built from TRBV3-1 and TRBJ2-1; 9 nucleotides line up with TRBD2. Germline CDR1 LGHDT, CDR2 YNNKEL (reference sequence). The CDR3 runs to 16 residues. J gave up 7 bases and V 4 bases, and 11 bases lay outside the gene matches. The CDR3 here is CASSPSSSGVGNEQFF. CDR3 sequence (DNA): TGTGCCAGCAGCCCCTCTTCTAGCGGGGTGGGGAATGAGCAGTTCTTC.

Written as DNA, the CDR3 is TGTGCCAGCAGCGTAGGGATGACCATGAACACTGAAGCTTTCTTT. Its translation is CASSVGMTMNTEAFF. The genes are TRBV9 and TRBJ1-1; no definite D call. CDR3 size: 15 residues. V lost 0 bases and J 0 bases, leaving 9 bases between the germline ends. Germline loops: CDR1 SGDLS, CDR2 YYNGEE.

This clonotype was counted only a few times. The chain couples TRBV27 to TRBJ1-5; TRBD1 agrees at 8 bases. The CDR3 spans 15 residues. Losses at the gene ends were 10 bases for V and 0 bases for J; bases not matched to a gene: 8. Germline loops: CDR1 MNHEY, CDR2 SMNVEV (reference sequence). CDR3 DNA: TGTGCCACCATCAGGGGGCAACATAGCAATCAGCCCCAGCATTTT. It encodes CATIRGQHSNQPQHF.

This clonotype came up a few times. CDR3 nucleotides: TGTGCCAGCACCCTAACGTGGGGACTAGCGGGGGAAAACTACAATGAGCAGTTCTTC. Residues: CASTLTWGLAGENYNEQFF. The J gene is TRBJ2-1, the V gene TRBV28; 14 bases are shared with TRBD2. V lost 7 bases and J lost 3; bases outside the gene matches: 14. CDR1 is MDHEN and CDR2 is SYDVKM in the germline V gene. CDR3 length equals 19 residues.

In nucleotides, the CDR3 is TGTGCCAGCAGTTACACGGGACAGGCCTACGAGCAGTACTTC. It is translated as CASSYTGQAYEQYF. This chain connects TRBV6-5 to TRBJ2-7; 8 bases agree with TRBD1. CDR3 length equals 14 residues. Germline CDR1 MNHEY, CDR2 SVGAGI. V was clipped by 2 bases and J by 2 bases; unmatched bases: 2.

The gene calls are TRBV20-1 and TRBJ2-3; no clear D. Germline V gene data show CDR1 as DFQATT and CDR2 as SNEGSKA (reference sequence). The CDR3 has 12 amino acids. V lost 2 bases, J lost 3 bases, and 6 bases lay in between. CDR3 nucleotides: TGCAGTGCTAGACAGGCAACAGATACGCAGTATTTT. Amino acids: CSARQATDTQYF.

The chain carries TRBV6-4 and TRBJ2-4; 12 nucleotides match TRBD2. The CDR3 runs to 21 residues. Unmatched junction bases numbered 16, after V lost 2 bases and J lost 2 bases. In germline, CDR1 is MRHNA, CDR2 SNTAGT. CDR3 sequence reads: CASSDPKMASGGERPKNIQYF. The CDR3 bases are TGTGCCAGCAGTGACCCTAAAATGGCTAGCGGGGGGGAAAGGCCCAAAAACATTCAGTACTTC.

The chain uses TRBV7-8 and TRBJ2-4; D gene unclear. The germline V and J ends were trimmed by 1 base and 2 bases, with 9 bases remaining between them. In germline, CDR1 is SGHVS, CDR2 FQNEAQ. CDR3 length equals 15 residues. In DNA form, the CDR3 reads TGTGCCAGCAGCTTAGATGAAGTCTCCAAAAACATTCAGTACTTC. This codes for CASSLDEVSKNIQYF.

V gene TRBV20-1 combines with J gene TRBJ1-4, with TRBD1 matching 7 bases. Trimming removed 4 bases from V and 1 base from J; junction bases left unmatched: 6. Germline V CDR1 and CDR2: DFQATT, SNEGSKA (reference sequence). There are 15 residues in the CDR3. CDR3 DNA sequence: TGCAGTGCTACCCCCCACAGGGGAACTAATGAAAAACTGTTTTTT. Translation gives CSATPHRGTNEKLFF.

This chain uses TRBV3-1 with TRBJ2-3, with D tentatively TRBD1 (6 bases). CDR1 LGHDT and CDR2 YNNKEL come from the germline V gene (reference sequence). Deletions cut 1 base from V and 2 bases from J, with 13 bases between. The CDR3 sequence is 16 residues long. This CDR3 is CASSQGPQGSTDTQYF. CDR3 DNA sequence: TGTGCCAGCAGCCAAGGACCTCAGGGGTCCACAGATACGCAGTATTTT.

The CDR3 protein is CASSFDRGTNEKLFF. The DNA for the CDR3 is TGTGCCAGCAGCTTTGACAGGGGGACTAATGAAAAACTGTTTTTT. This chain uses TRBV5-5 with TRBJ1-4, with TRBD1 identical over 9 bases. The CDR3 loop spans 15 amino acids. Germline V gene data show CDR1 as SGHKS and CDR2 as YYEKEE (reference sequence). J was trimmed by 2 bases and V by 2 bases; bases with no gene match: 1.

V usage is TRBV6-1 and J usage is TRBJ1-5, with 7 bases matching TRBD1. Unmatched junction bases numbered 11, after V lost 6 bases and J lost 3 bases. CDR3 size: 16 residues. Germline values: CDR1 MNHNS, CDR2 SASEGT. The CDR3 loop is CASSTGTATFNQPQHF. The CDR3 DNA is TGTGCCAGCAGCACTGGGACAGCTACCTTCAATCAGCCCCAGCATTTT.

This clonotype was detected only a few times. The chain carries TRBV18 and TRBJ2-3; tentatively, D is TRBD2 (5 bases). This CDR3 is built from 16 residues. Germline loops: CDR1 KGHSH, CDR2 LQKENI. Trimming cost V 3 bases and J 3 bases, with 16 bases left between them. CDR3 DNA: TGTGCCAGCTCACCCAACCGGGATTTGGGGACAGATACGCAGTATTTT. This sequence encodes CASSPNRDLGTDTQYF.

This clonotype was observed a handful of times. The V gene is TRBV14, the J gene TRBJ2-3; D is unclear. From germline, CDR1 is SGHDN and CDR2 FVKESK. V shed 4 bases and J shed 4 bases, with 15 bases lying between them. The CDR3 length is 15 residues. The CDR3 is CASSRYRRAADTQYF. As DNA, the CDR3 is TGTGCCAGCAGCCGCTACAGAAGGGCGGCAGATACGCAGTATTTT.

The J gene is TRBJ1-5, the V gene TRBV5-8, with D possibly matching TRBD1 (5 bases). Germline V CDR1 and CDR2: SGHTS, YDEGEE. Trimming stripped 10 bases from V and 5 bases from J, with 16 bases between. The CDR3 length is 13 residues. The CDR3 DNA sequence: TGTGCCCAGTACGGAGGGGTTGATCAGCCCCAGCATTTT. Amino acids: CAQYGGVDQPQHF. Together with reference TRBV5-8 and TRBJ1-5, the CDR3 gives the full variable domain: EAGVTQSPTHLIKTRGQQATLRCSPISGHTSVYWYQQALGLGLQFLLWYDEGEERNRGNFPPRFSGRQFPNYSSELNVNALELEDSALYLCAQYGGVDQPQHFGDGTRLSIL.

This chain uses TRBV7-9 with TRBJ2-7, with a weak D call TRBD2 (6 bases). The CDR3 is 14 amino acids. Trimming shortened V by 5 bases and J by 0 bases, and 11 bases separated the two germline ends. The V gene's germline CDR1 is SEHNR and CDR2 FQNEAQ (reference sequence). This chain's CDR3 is CASSPGDVSYEQYV. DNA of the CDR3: TGTGCCAGCAGCCCGGGGGACGTCTCCTACGAGCAGTACGTC.

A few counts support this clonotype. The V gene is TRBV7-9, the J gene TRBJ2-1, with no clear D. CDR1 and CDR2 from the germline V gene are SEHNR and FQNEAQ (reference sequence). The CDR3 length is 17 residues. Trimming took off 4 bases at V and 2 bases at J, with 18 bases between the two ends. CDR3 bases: TGTGCCAGCAGCTGCTGCCTTTGGGCGTTCCCCTACAATGAGCAGTTCTTC. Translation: CASSCCLWAFPYNEQFF.

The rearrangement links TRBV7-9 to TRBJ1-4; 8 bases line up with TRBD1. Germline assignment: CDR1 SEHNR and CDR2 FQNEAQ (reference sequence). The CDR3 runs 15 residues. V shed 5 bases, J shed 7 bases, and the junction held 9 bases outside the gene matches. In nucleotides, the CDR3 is TGTGCCAGCAGCGCTAGACAGGGGCGGGTTGAAAAACTGTTTTTT. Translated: CASSARQGRVEKLFF.